A single sample gave rise to the 28 T cell receptor beta chains below, sequenced in a study of cytomegalovirus exposure and HLA in healthy donors. Primers: 60 Vbeta forward and 13 Jbeta reverse. This table comes from immunoSEQ multiplex PCR, and its TCRdb copy is limited to in-frame clones, with some not included. The table lists 120,000 or so clones, roughly 80% of them singletons. The source material was PBMCs. The receptor set was obtained from a man aged 25-45 years in good health and CMV-seronegative.

This clone was observed once. The junction differs from germline at one of its ends, possibly a read error. Additional DNA sequences in this sample encode the identical CDR3. The chain combines TRBV6-1 with TRBJ1-1, with 8 bases aligning to TRBD1. This CDR3 has 15 amino acids. Germline loops: CDR1 MNHNS, CDR2 SASEGT. CDR3 sequence reads: CASSEGRTGNTEAFF. CDR3 nucleotide sequence: TGTGCCAGCAGTGAAGGACGGACAGGGAACACTGAGGCTTTCTTT.

This clone was seen a handful of times. The V call is TRBV6-5, the J call TRBJ2-7, with D possibly matching TRBD1 (6 bases). The germline V gene encodes CDR1 MNHEY and CDR2 SVGAGI. Trimming shortened V by 6 bases and J by 1 base, and 10 bases separated the two germline ends. The CDR3 runs 13 residues. DNA of the CDR3: TGTGCCAGCAGGGGCAGGGGTTCCTACGAGCAGTACTTC. Translated, it gives CASRGRGSYEQYF.

V usage is TRBV6-1 and J usage is TRBJ1-1; 7 nucleotides line up with TRBD1. Trimming at V came to 8 bases and at J to 3 bases, leaving 6 bases not matched to a gene. This CDR3 comprises 13 residues. In germline, CDR1 is MNHNS, CDR2 SASEGT. CDR3 nucleotides: TGTGCCAGCGGAAGCAGGGGGGACACTGAAGCTTTCTTT. It translates to CASGSRGDTEAFF.

The chain is built from TRBV7-9 and TRBJ1-1; weak D call: TRBD1 (5 bases). V was shortened by 5 bases and J by 2 bases, with 12 bases between the two germline ends. The CDR3 sequence is 14 residues long. Germline CDR1 and CDR2: SEHNR and FQNEAQ (reference sequence). CDR3 sequence: CASSPQGSNTEAFF. The CDR3 DNA reads TGTGCCAGCAGCCCCCAGGGTAGCAACACTGAAGCTTTCTTT. Filled out from reference TRBV7-9 and TRBJ1-1, the complete variable domain reads DTGVSQNPRHKITKRGQNVTFRCDPISEHNRLYWYRQTLGQGPEFLTYFQNEAQLEKSRLLSDRFSAERPKGSFSTLEIQRTEQGDSAMYLCASSPQGSNTEAFFGQGTRLTVV.

The chain couples TRBV14 to TRBJ2-3; 9 nucleotides align to TRBD2. Germline V lookup: CDR1 SGHDN, CDR2 FVKESK. This CDR3 has 13 residues. V was pared by 0 bases and J by 15 bases, with 7 bases of the junction left unmatched. The CDR3: CASSQDLAGGPYF. The CDR3 nucleotides are TGTGCCAGCAGCCAAGATCTGGCGGGGGGGCCATATTTT. The variable domain in full, completed from reference TRBV14 and TRBJ2-3, reads EAGVTQFPSHSVIEKGQTVTLRCDPISGHDNLYWYRRVMGKEIKFLLHFVKESKQDESGMPNNRFLAERTGGTYSTLKVQPAELEDSGVYFCASSQDLAGGPYFGPGTRLTVL.

The chain links TRBV5-1 to TRBJ1-6, with 7 positions matching TRBD1. V lost 0 bases, J lost 5 bases, and 2 bases stayed unmatched. The germline gives CDR1 SGHRS, CDR2 YFSETQ. The CDR3 covers 15 residues. CDR3 sequence reads: CASSLGDSHNSPLHF. Here the CDR3 DNA reads TGCGCCAGCAGCTTGGGGGACAGTCATAATTCACCCCTCCACTTT.

The chain uses TRBV19 and TRBJ1-4; 8 bases align to TRBD1. The V segment lost 5 bases and the J segment 7 bases; nucleotides outside the gene matches: 12. The CDR3 spans 16 residues. Germline V gene data show CDR1 as LNHDA and CDR2 as SQIVND (reference sequence). DNA for the CDR3: TGTGCCAGTAGTCCGGACCTCAACAGGGGGAGTGAAAAACTGTTTTTT. Translation gives CASSPDLNRGSEKLFF.

The chain combines TRBV28 with TRBJ2-5; weak D call: TRBD1 (5 bases). In germline, CDR1 is MDHEN, CDR2 SYDVKM. The CDR3 runs to 15 residues. V was cut by 2 bases and J by 4 bases, with 14 bases left in between. The CDR3 DNA reads as TGTGCCAGCAGTTTAAGCGTAGGGGTTTCAGAGACCCAGTACTTC. Translating it yields CASSLSVGVSETQYF.

This rearrangement joins TRBV28 to TRBJ1-2; 7 nucleotides match TRBD1. The J segment lost 5 bases and the V segment lost 7 bases, leaving 10 bases of the junction unmatched. CDR3 length: 14 amino acids. Per the germline V gene, CDR1 is MDHEN and CDR2 is SYDVKM. The CDR3 loop reads CASTPSTGTYGYTF. CDR3 bases: TGTGCCAGCACCCCCTCGACAGGGACGTATGGCTACACCTTC.

This clone was found a few times. The rearrangement links TRBV5-6 to TRBJ2-1; 11 nucleotides agree with TRBD2. In germline, CDR1 is SGHDT, CDR2 YYEEEE. Trimming at V came to 5 bases and at J to 1 base, leaving 11 bases not matched to a gene. This CDR3 has 18 residues. The CDR3 bases are TGTGCCAGCAGTCTGGACACTAGCGGGAGCCCATCCTACAATGAGCAGTTCTTC. As protein: CASSLDTSGSPSYNEQFF.

The chain links TRBV5-8 to TRBJ1-2; D might be TRBD1 (6 bases). The V gene lost 2 bases and the J gene lost 4 bases, with 24 bases spanning the gap. The CDR3 is 18 residues long. CDR1 and CDR2 (germline): SGHTS, YDEGEE. The CDR3 DNA reads TGTGCCAGCAGCTTTGGCCCAGGGGCCCCCTTTGGGGGCTATGGCTACACCTTC. Translation: CASSFGPGAPFGGYGYTF.

The chain joins TRBV5-4 to TRBJ2-3, with 10 bases identical to TRBD1. Germline CDR1 reads SGHNT; CDR2 reads YYREEE (reference sequence). This CDR3 contains 16 residues. V shed 4 bases and J 5 bases; nucleotides not matched to a gene: 10. CDR3 in DNA: TGTGCCAGCAGCGGGGATCCGGGACAGGGGATAGATACGCAGTATTTT. Its protein product is CASSGDPGQGIDTQYF.

This chain uses TRBV27 with TRBJ1-2; the match to TRBD1 covers 7 bases. V lost 8 bases and J lost 1; bases outside the gene matches: 1. This CDR3 is 12 amino acids long. Germline V CDR1 and CDR2: MNHEY, SMNVEV (reference sequence). The CDR3: CASGTVNYGYTF. CDR3 nucleotides: TGTGCCAGCGGGACAGTTAACTATGGCTACACCTTC.

The chain employs TRBV11-2 and TRBJ2-3; 10 bases line up with TRBD1. J lost 2 bases, V lost 3 bases, and 8 bases had no gene match. This CDR3 is built from 17 residues. CDR1 and CDR2 (germline): SGHAT, FQNNGV. CDR3 sequence (DNA): TGTGCCAGCAGCTTGCTAAAGGGGACAGGGGACACAGATACGCAGTATTTT. The encoded protein is CASSLLKGTGDTDTQYF.

This clone showed up just once. The chain combines TRBV13 with TRBJ1-2, with 11 bases identical to TRBD1. The CDR3 runs 16 residues. Germline V gene sequence: CDR1 PRHDT, CDR2 FYEKMQ (reference sequence). Germline trimming cut 0 bases from V and 5 bases from J; bases unmatched to any gene: 5. CDR3 in amino acids: CASSLGGQGVRYGYTF. CDR3 coding DNA: TGTGCCAGCAGCTTAGGGGGACAGGGGGTAAGGTATGGCTACACCTTC.

This rearrangement joins TRBV19 to TRBJ2-7; 9 bases fit TRBD1. This CDR3 contains 15 residues. CDR1 LNHDA and CDR2 SQIVND come from the germline V gene (reference sequence). The J segment lost 2 bases and the V segment lost 5 bases, leaving 7 bases of the junction unmatched. The CDR3 here is CASSAYRGRPYEQYF. The DNA for the CDR3 is TGTGCCAGTAGTGCGTACAGGGGGCGCCCCTACGAGCAGTACTTC.

This chain uses TRBV14 with TRBJ2-1; no clear D. The germline CDR1 and CDR2 sequences are SGHDN and FVKESK. Trimming removed 2 bases from V and 9 bases from J, with 14 bases in between. This CDR3 comprises 14 residues. The chain's CDR3 is CASSQHPALGEQFF. The CDR3 DNA reads TGTGCCAGCAGCCAACACCCAGCCCTAGGTGAGCAGTTCTTC.

The chain couples TRBV10-1 to TRBJ2-4, with 8 bases lining up with TRBD2. The CDR3 contains 15 residues. Germline CDR1 reads WNHNN; CDR2 reads SYGVQD (reference sequence). Trimming took 3 bases from V and 3 from J; bases not matched to a gene: 4. The CDR3 sequence is CASSENGGDKNIQYF. DNA of the CDR3: TGCGCCAGCAGTGAAAACGGGGGGGACAAAAACATTCAGTACTTC.

This clone was observed a handful of times. V and J are TRBV6-1 and TRBJ2-5; perhaps TRBD2 as D (7 bases). V was cut by 6 bases and J by 5 bases, with 10 bases left in between. Germline CDR1 is MNHNS and CDR2 is SASEGT. The CDR3 has 12 residues. The CDR3 sequence is CASRRGLETQYF. CDR3 nucleotides: TGTGCCAGCAGGCGGGGGCTCGAGACCCAGTACTTC.

The chain combines TRBV6-6 with TRBJ2-7; TRBD1 matches at 10 bases. The trim removed 0 bases at V and 3 bases at J, leaving 5 bases unmatched. Germline CDR1 is MNHNY and CDR2 is SVGAGI (reference sequence). This CDR3 spans 16 amino acids. As DNA, the CDR3 is TGTGCCAGCAGTTACTCCTTGGACAGGGGGATCTACGAGCAGTACTTC. Amino acids: CASSYSLDRGIYEQYF.

The rearrangement uses TRBV4-2 and TRBJ2-7; D is perhaps TRBD1 (5 bases). Germline CDR1 reads LGHNA; CDR2 reads YNFKEQ. Trimming took off 1 base at V and 3 bases at J, with 13 bases between the two ends. The CDR3 totals 15 residues. CDR3 residues: CASSQVLQGFYEQYF. The CDR3 coding sequence is TGTGCCAGCAGCCAAGTCCTCCAGGGTTTCTACGAGCAGTACTTC.

The chain carries TRBV19 and TRBJ1-1; perhaps TRBD1 as D (6 bases). V was trimmed by 9 bases and J by 1 base, leaving 18 bases between them. The germline V gene has CDR1 LNHDA and CDR2 SQIVND (reference sequence). This CDR3 region has 15 residues. The CDR3: CASFHRQVSNTEAFF. DNA for the CDR3: TGTGCCAGCTTCCACAGACAGGTCTCGAACACTGAAGCTTTCTTT.

J is TRBJ2-5 and V is TRBV5-1, with D maybe TRBD1 (6 bases). The CDR3 loop spans 14 amino acids. Germline CDR1 is SGHRS and CDR2 is YFSETQ. The ends were cut back, 2 bases at V and 2 bases at J, with 10 bases in the middle. CDR3 nucleotides: TGCGCCAGCAGCTTAGGGACACCTCAAGAGACCCAGTACTTC. Its translation is CASSLGTPQETQYF.

This clone has a handful of counts. The V call is TRBV30, the J call TRBJ2-5; the D is unclear. The better agreement between TRBJ2-7 and the DNA end casts doubt on the J call. This CDR3 region has 12 residues. Germline assignment: CDR1 GTSNPN and CDR2 SVGIG (reference sequence). The CDR3 DNA follows: TGTGCCTGGAGTTACCGTGCCTACGAGCAGTACTTC. Its protein is CAWSYRAYEQYF.

V gene TRBV10-1 combines with J gene TRBJ2-1; 7 bases map to TRBD2. Germline CDR1 WNHNN, CDR2 SYGVQD (reference sequence). The CDR3 is made up of 15 amino acids. V lost 3 bases to trimming and J lost 0 bases; unmatched junction nucleotides: 2. For the CDR3, the DNA is TGCGCCAGCAGTGATGGCGGGGGCTCCTACAATGAGCAGTTCTTC. Translation gives CASSDGGGSYNEQFF.

The CDR3 reads CASSPGGQPNEKLFF. The CDR3 DNA follows: TGTGCCAGCTCACCAGGGGGACAGCCGAATGAAAAACTGTTTTTT. The chain couples TRBV18 to TRBJ1-4; 7 bases are shared with TRBD1. The CDR3 has 15 residues. CDR1 KGHSH and CDR2 LQKENI come from the germline V gene. V shed 2 bases and J 5 bases; nucleotides not matched to a gene: 5.

V usage is TRBV5-6 and J usage is TRBJ1-1, with a tentative D call TRBD1 (5 bases). V lost 2 bases and J lost 4, with 12 bases in between. The CDR3 runs 14 residues. CDR1 is SGHDT, CDR2 YYEEEE, per germline. The CDR3 protein is CASSFQGVVTEAFF. CDR3 nucleotides: TGTGCCAGCAGCTTCCAGGGTGTGGTCACTGAAGCTTTCTTT.

The J gene is TRBJ2-7, the V gene TRBV28, with 10 bases identical to TRBD1. Unmatched junction bases numbered 8, after V lost 4 bases and J lost 2 bases. From germline, CDR1 is MDHEN and CDR2 SYDVKM. The length of the CDR3 is 16 residues. The CDR3 region is CASSSGATGGPYEQYF. For the CDR3, the DNA is TGTGCCAGCAGTTCGGGGGCGACAGGGGGCCCCTACGAGCAGTACTTC.